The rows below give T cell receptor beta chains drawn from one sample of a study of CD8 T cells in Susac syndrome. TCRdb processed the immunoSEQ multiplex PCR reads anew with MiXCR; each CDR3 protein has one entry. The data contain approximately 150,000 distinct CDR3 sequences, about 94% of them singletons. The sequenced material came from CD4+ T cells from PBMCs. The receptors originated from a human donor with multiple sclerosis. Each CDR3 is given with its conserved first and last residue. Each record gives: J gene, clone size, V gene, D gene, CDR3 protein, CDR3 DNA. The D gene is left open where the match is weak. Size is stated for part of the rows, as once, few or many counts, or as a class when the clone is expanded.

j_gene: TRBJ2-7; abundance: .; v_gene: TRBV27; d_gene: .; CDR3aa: CASRDLNSYEQYF; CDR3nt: TGTGCCAGCAGGGACTTAAACTCCTACGAGCAGTACTTC
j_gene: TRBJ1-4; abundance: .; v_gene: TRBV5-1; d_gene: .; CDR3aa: CASSLVPGADEKLFF; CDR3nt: TGCGCCAGCAGCTTGGTGCCAGGGGCGGATGAAAAACTGTTTTTT
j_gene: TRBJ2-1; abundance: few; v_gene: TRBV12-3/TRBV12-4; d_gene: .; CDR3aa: CASTGYNEQFF; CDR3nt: TGTGCCAGCACTGGATACAATGAGCAGTTCTTC
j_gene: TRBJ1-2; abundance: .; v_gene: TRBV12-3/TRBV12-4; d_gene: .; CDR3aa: CASSFGHSPDGYTF; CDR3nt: TGTGCCAGCAGTTTCGGGCACAGCCCAGATGGCTACACCTTC
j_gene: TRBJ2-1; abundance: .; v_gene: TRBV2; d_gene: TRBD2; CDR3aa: CASSGGGAGAGNEQFF; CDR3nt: TGTGCCAGCAGTGGGGGCGGGGCGGGAGCGGGAAATGAGCAGTTCTTC
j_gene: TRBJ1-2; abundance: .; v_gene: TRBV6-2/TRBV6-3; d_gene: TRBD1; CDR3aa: CASGEGTVHLGYGYTF; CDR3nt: TGTGCCAGCGGCGAAGGGACAGTCCATTTGGGCTATGGCTACACCTTC
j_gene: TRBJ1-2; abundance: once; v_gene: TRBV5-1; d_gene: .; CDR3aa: CASSPRGTYGYTF; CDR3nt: TGCGCCAGCAGCCCTCGGGGGACCTATGGCTACACCTTC
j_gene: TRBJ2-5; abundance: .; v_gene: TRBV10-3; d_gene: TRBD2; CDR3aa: CAISDSTSDGETQYF; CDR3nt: TGTGCCATCAGTGATTCGACTAGCGATGGGGAGACCCAGTACTTC
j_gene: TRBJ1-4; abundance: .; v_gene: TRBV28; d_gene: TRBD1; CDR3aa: CASRGQGTGEKLFF; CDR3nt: TGTGCCAGCAGGGGACAGGGGACAGGTGAAAAACTGTTTTTT
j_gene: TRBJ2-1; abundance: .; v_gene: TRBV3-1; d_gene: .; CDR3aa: CASTRQGSGINEQFF; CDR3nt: TGTGCCAGCACACGGCAGGGTAGCGGAATCAATGAGCAGTTCTTC
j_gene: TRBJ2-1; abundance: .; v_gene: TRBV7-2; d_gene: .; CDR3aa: CASSLDSPSEQFF; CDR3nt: TGTGCCAGCAGCTTGGACTCCCCGAGTGAGCAGTTCTTC
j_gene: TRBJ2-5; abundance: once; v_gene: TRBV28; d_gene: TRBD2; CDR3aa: CASSYPGEGETQYF; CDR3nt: TGTGCCAGCAGTTACCCTGGGGAGGGGGAGACCCAGTACTTC
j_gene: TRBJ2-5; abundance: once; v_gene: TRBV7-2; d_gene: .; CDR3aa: CASSPGTDSQFLGTQYF; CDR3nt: TGTGCCAGCAGCCCGGGGACGGACAGTCAATTTCTCGGGACCCAGTACTTC
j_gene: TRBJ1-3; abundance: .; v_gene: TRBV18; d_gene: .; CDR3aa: CASSPLEASGNTIYF; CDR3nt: TGTGCCAGCTCACCACTGGAGGCCTCTGGAAACACCATATATTTT
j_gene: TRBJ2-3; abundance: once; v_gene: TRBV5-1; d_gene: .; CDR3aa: CASSSVPGVTDTQYF; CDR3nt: TGCGCCAGCAGCTCCGTCCCGGGGGTAACAGATACGCAGTATTTT
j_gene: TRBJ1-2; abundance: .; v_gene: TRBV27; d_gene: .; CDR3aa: CASSLRGNYGYTF; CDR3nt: TGTGCCAGCAGTTTAAGAGGGAACTATGGCTACACCTTC
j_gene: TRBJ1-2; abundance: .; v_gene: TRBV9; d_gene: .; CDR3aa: CASSVAGNYGYTF; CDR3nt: TGTGCCAGCAGCGTCGCCGGTAACTATGGCTACACCTTC
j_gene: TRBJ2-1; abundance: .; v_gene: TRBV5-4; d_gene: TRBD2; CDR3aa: CASSLKAGGDYNEQFF; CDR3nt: TGTGCCAGCAGCTTGAAAGCGGGAGGCGACTACAATGAGCAGTTCTTC
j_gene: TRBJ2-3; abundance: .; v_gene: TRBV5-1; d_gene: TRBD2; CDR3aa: CASGRGTSEDTQYF; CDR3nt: TGCGCCAGCGGCCGGGGGACTAGCGAAGATACGCAGTATTTT
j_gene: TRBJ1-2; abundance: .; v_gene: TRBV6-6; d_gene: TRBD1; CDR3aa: CASSRTGGDYGYTF; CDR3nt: TGTGCCAGCAGCAGGACAGGGGGCGACTATGGCTACACCTTC
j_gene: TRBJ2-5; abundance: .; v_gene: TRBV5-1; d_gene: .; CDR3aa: CASSHGTIQETQYF; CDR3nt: TGCGCCAGCAGCCATGGGACGATCCAAGAGACCCAGTACTTC
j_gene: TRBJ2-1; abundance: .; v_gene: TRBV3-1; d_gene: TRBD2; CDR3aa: CASSQDQREERAFF; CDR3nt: TGTGCCAGCAGCCAAGATCAGCGGGAGGAGCGGGCGTTCTTC
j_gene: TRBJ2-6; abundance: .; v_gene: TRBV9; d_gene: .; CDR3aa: CASSDRNSGANVLTF; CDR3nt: TGTGCCAGCAGCGACAGAAACTCTGGGGCCAACGTCCTGACTTTC
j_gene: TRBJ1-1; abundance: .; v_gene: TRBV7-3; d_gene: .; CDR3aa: CASSATITDTEAFF; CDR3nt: TGTGCCAGCAGCGCGACGATAACGGACACTGAAGCTTTCTTT
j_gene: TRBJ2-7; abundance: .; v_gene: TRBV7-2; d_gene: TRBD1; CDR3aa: CASSYSGTGVYEQYF; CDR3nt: TGTGCCAGCAGCTACTCAGGGACAGGTGTATACGAGCAGTACTTC
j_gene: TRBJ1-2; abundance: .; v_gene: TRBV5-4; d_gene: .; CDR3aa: CASSSRGSYGYTF; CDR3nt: TGTGCCAGCAGCTCGAGGGGCAGCTATGGCTACACCTTC
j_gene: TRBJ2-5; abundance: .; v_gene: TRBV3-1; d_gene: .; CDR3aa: CASSQPPGVETQYF; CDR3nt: TGTGCCAGCAGCCAGCCCCCAGGGGTAGAGACCCAGTACTTC
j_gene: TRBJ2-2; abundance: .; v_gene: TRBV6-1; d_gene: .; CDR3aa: CASSTSGGGLYTGELFF; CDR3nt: TGTGCCAGCAGTACCTCAGGGGGGGGTCTTTACACCGGGGAGCTGTTTTTT
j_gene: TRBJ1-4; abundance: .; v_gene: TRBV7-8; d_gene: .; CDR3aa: CASSLDMGDSTNEKLFF; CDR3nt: TGTGCCAGCAGCTTGGACATGGGGGACTCAACTAATGAAAAACTGTTTTTT
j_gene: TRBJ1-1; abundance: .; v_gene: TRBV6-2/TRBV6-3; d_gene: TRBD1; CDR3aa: CASSYGTWTGGRNTEAFF; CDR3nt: TGTGCCAGCAGTTACGGGACCTGGACAGGGGGCAGAAACACTGAAGCTTTCTTT
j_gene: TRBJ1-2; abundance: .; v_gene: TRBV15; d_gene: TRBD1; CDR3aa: CATNGQGFGYTF; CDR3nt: TGTGCCACCAACGGACAGGGGTTTGGCTACACCTTC
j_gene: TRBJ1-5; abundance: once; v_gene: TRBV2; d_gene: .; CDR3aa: CASSEAGNRASNQPQHF; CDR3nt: TGTGCCAGCAGTGAAGCGGGAAACAGGGCTAGCAATCAGCCCCAGCATTTT
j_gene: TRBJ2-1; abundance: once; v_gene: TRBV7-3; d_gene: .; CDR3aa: CASSLEGPHYNEQFF; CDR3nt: TGTGCCAGCAGCTTGGAGGGGCCCCATTACAATGAGCAGTTCTTC
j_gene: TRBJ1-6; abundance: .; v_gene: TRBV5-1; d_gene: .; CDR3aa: CASSLTASISPLHF; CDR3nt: TGCGCCAGCAGCTTGACAGCGAGTATTTCACCCCTCCACTTT
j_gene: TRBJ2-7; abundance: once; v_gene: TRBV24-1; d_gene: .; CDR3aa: CATSDTHVSEQYF; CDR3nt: TGTGCCACCAGTGATACCCATGTTTCCGAGCAGTACTTC
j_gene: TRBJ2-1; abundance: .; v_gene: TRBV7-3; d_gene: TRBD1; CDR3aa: CASSQDRENEQFF; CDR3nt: TGTGCCAGCAGTCAAGACAGGGAGAATGAGCAGTTCTTC
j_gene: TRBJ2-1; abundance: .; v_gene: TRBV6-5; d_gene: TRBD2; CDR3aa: CASSYSYLRGGWDEQFF; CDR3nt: TGTGCCAGCAGTTACTCCTATTTGCGGGGGGGTTGGGATGAGCAGTTCTTC
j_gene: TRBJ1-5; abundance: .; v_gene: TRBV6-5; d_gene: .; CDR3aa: CASSYAGRTSEPQHF; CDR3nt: TGTGCCAGCAGTTATGCCGGGCGAACCTCGGAGCCCCAGCATTTT
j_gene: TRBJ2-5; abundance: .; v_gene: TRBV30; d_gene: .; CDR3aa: CAWSRVGEETQYF; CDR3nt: TGTGCCTGGAGTAGAGTGGGGGAAGAGACCCAGTACTTC
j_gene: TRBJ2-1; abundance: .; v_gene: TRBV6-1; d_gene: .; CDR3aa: CASSEADNEQFF; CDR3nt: TGTGCCAGCAGTGAAGCAGACAATGAGCAGTTCTTC
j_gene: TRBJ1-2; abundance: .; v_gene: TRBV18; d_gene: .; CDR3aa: CASSPPPLQGGYTF; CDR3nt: TGTGCCAGCTCACCACCGCCCCTACAGGGCGGCTACACCTTC
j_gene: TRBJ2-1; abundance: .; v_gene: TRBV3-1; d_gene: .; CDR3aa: CASSITQDLAYNEQFF; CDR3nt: TGTGCCAGCAGTATCACCCAGGACCTAGCCTACAATGAGCAGTTCTTC
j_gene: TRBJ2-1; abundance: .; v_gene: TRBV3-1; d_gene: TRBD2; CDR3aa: CASSPLAGGKDEQFF; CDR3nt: TGTGCCAGCAGCCCCCTAGCGGGGGGAAAGGATGAGCAGTTCTTC
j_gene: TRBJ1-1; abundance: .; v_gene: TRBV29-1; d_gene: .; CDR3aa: CSVVQGDTEAFF; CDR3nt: TGCAGCGTTGTACAAGGGGACACTGAAGCTTTCTTT
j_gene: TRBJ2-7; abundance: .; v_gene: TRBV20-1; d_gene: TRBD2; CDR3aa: CSAPTSGGYEQYF; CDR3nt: TGCAGTGCCCCGACTAGCGGGGGTTACGAGCAGTACTTC
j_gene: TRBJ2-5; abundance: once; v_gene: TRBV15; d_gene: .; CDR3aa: CATRPLGEETQYF; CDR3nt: TGTGCCACCAGGCCCTTGGGAGAAGAGACCCAGTACTTC
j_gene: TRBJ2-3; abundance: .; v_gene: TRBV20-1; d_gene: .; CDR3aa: CSASVLERDTQYF; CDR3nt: TGCAGTGCCTCCGTCCTAGAGCGGGATACGCAGTATTTT
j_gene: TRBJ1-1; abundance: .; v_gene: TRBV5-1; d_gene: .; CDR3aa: CASSGGDGGWNTEAFF; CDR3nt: TGCGCCAGCAGCGGGGGGGACGGCGGGTGGAACACTGAAGCTTTCTTT
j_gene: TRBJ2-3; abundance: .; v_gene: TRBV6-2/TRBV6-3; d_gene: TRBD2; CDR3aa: CASSTGLAGALISTDTQYF; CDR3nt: TGTGCCAGCAGTACCGGACTAGCGGGGGCCCTAATCTCCACAGATACGCAGTATTTT
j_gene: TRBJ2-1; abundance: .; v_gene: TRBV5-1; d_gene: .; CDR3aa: CASSLVSGLGEQFF; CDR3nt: TGCGCCAGCAGCTTGGTGTCGGGACTCGGTGAGCAGTTCTTC
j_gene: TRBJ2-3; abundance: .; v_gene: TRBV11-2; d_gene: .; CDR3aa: CASSPSASGGDTQYF; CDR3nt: TGTGCCAGCAGCCCCTCGGCTTCCGGGGGAGATACGCAGTATTTT
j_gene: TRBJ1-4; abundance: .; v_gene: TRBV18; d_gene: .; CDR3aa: CASSPPGLNEKLFF; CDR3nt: TGTGCCAGCTCACCACCCGGGCTTAATGAAAAACTGTTTTTT
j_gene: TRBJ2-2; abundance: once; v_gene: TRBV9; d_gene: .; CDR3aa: CASSALTGIRSGELFF; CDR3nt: TGTGCCAGCAGCGCCCTGACCGGGATTAGGAGCGGGGAGCTGTTTTTT
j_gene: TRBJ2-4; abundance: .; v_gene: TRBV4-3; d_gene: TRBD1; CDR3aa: CASSQTFRDRGLLDKNIQYF; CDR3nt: TGCGCCAGCAGCCAGACTTTCCGGGACAGGGGGCTCTTAGACAAAAACATTCAGTACTTC
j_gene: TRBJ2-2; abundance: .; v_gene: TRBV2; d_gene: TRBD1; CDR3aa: CASRPQGDTGELFF; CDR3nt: TGTGCCAGCAGACCTCAGGGGGACACCGGGGAGCTGTTTTTT
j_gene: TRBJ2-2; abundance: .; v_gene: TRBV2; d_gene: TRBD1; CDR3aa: CASSDPDRRTWGGELFF; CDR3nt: TGTGCCAGCAGTGACCCGGACAGGAGGACTTGGGGCGGGGAGCTGTTTTTT